This T cell receptor beta chain was profiled in a study of neurological immune-mediated disorders. The study, taken as a whole, reports: Subjects shared no identical expanded-clone CDR3 amino acid sequences, suggesting private TCR-beta repertoires in all groups.

Serving as healthy controls were blood bank volunteers based in Maryland, USA. The T cells used for sorted libraries numbered about a million, either CD4+ or CD8+. The length of the CDR3 is 17 residues. Germline CDR1 SGHTA, CDR2 FQGNSA. After removal of 4 bases from V and 4 bases from J, the junction contained 9 bases not matched to a gene. The team produced cDNA through 5'RACE using 10-nucleotide random UMIs. TCRdb re-derived calls from the 5' RACE reads in MiXCR, one entry per CDR3 protein. The sample includes around 16,000 distinct CDR3 sequences, roughly 3% of them seen just once. This clonotype came up many times. Its antigen is unknown.

The chain carries TRBV7-2 and TRBJ2-3, with 12 bases fitting TRBD2. This receptor was identified in a woman aged 40 to 50 in good health. The specimen sequenced was CD8+ T cells from blood. CDR3 in amino acids: CASSSRLAGEGADTQYF. The CDR3 nucleotides read TGTGCCAGCAGCTCCCGACTAGCGGGAGAGGGTGCAGATACGCAGTATTTT.